These 27 T cell receptor beta chains share one sample of origin, sequenced in a study of OX40 agonist ivuxolimab in advanced cancers. Assay: immunoSEQ multiplex PCR; the TCRdb copy retains only in-frame clones and omits some. The sample includes about 70,000 clones, 60% to 80% of them seen just once. Specimen: CD4+ or CD8+ T cells sorted from blood, collected in a trial of the OX40 agonist ivuxolimab. The receptor set was obtained from an adult with an advanced solid tumor such as melanoma, head and neck, liver or kidney cancer.

This clone is a singleton in its sample. The rearrangement joins TRBV19 to TRBJ2-7; maybe TRBD2 (5 bases). CDR3 length: 12 residues. Germline values: CDR1 LNHDA, CDR2 SQIVND (reference sequence). Trimming removed 8 bases at V and 1 base at J, with 9 bases between. In DNA, the CDR3 is TGTGCCAGTGGGGAGAATTCCTACGAGCAGTACTTC. This sequence encodes CASGENSYEQYF.

CDR3 region: CASSLLASTANYGYTF. CDR3 DNA: TGTGCCAGCAGCTTATTGGCCTCCACCGCTAACTATGGCTACACCTTC. The chain employs TRBV7-2 and TRBJ1-2; D is uncertain. V lost 2 bases to trimming and J lost 0 bases, with 13 bases between them. The CDR3 has 16 residues. The germline V gene encodes CDR1 SGHTA and CDR2 FQGNSA. The full variable domain, in which reference TRBV7-2 and TRBJ1-2 provide the parts outside the CDR3, is GAGVSQSPSNKVTEKGKDVELRCDPISGHTALYWYRQSLGQGLEFLIYFQGNSAPDKSGLPSDRFSAERTGGSVSTLTIQRTQQEDSAVYLCASSLLASTANYGYTFGSGTRLTVV.

The chain carries TRBV16 and TRBJ1-5; maybe TRBD1 (5 bases). V lost 0 bases and J lost 4, with 16 bases in between. This CDR3 region has 17 residues. The V gene's germline CDR1 is KGHSY and CDR2 FQNENV. CDR3 coding DNA: TGTGCCAGCAGCCAATCCCAGGGCCCAGGGTTAAATCAGCCCCAGCATTTT. It codes for CASSQSQGPGLNQPQHF.

J is TRBJ1-2 and V is TRBV6-5; TRBD1 might be the D (6 bases). V was shortened by 7 bases and J by 5 bases, with 17 bases between the two germline ends. The CDR3 runs 14 residues. The V gene's germline CDR1 is MNHEY and CDR2 SVGAGI. The CDR3, as DNA: TGTGCCAGCACCTTACAGGGCGGAAAATATGGCTACACCTTC. The encoded protein is CASTLQGGKYGYTF.

In regard to this clone: A read error may produce the germline difference seen at one junction end. The CDR3 coding sequence is TGTGCCAGCAGTTTGGGGACAGGGTTTGTTTTT. Amino acid sequence: CASSLGTGFVF. The chain combines TRBV28 with TRBJ1-3; TRBD1 aligns across 9 bases. CDR1 and CDR2 (germline): MDHEN, SYDVKM. CDR3 length: 11 amino acids.

This chain connects TRBV29-1 to TRBJ1-2; 7 bases are shared with TRBD1. The CDR3 has 12 amino acids. The germline gives CDR1 SQVTM, CDR2 ANQGSEA. The junction had 9 bases not matched to a gene; V was cut back by 7 bases and J by 7 bases. The CDR3 region is CSGDSFLSGYTF. The CDR3 nucleotides are TGCAGCGGGGACAGTTTTTTGTCTGGCTACACCTTC.

The V gene is TRBV11-2, the J gene TRBJ1-1; 7 bases match TRBD1. V shed 5 bases and J 5 bases; nucleotides not matched to a gene: 11. The CDR3 is 15 residues long. CDR1 is SGHAT, CDR2 FQNNGV, per germline. The CDR3 protein is CASSTPRGRETEAFF. DNA of the CDR3: TGTGCCAGCAGCACCCCAAGGGGGCGCGAGACTGAAGCTTTCTTT.

Here the CDR3 reads CASSRGLASYNEQFF. In DNA form, the CDR3 reads TGCGCCAGCAGCCGGGGACTAGCATCCTACAATGAGCAGTTCTTC. The chain employs TRBV5-1 and TRBJ2-1; 9 bases are shared with TRBD2. V shed 4 bases, J shed 1 base, and the junction held 3 bases outside the gene matches. Germline lookup yields CDR1 SGHRS and CDR2 YFSETQ. This CDR3 is 15 amino acids long.

The chain has TRBV27 and TRBJ1-2; 8 bases fit TRBD1. Losses at the gene ends were 6 bases for V and 0 bases for J; bases not matched to a gene: 6. Looked up from germline, CDR1 is MNHEY and CDR2 is SMNVEV (reference sequence). The CDR3 runs to 15 residues. CDR3 sequence reads: CASRPGQGANYGYTF. The CDR3 region has the DNA TGTGCCAGCAGGCCAGGACAGGGAGCTAACTATGGCTACACCTTC.

The V call is TRBV6-1, the J call TRBJ1-2, with D unresolved. V was cut by 3 bases and J by 4 bases, with 18 bases left in between. This CDR3 is built from 16 residues. Germline V gene sequence: CDR1 MNHNS, CDR2 SASEGT. CDR3 in amino acids: CASSDLVGKGGYGYTF. For the CDR3, the DNA is TGTGCCAGCAGTGATCTGGTCGGTAAGGGCGGCTATGGCTACACCTTC.

The CDR3 here is CASSGGLAGSNEQFF. The CDR3 DNA sequence: TGCGCCAGCAGTGGGGGACTAGCGGGATCGAATGAGCAGTTCTTC. The rearrangement links TRBV10-1 to TRBJ2-1, with 13 bases identical to TRBD2. V shed 4 bases, J shed 7 bases, and the junction held 4 bases outside the gene matches. Germline CDR1 WNHNN, CDR2 SYGVQD (reference sequence). The CDR3 totals 15 residues.

There are a few counts of this clone. CDR3 loop: CASSLGYSSYEQYF. CDR3 DNA: TGTGCCAGCAGCTTAGGATACAGCTCCTACGAGCAGTACTTC. The chain recombines TRBV11-2 with TRBJ2-7; no clear D. This CDR3 has 14 residues. V was shortened by 1 base and J by 0 bases, with 7 bases between the two germline ends. Germline values: CDR1 SGHAT, CDR2 FQNNGV. The full variable domain, rest sourced from reference TRBV11-2 and TRBJ2-7, is EAGVAQSPRYKIIEKRQSVAFWCNPISGHATLYWYQQILGQGPKLLIQFQNNGVVDDSQLPKDRFSAERLKGVDSTLKIQPAKLEDSAVYLCASSLGYSSYEQYFGPGTRLTVT.

The chain uses TRBV20-1 and TRBJ1-1, with D unresolved. The CDR3 consists of 11 residues. Germline V gives CDR1 DFQATT, CDR2 SNEGSKA (reference sequence). Trimming shortened V by 7 bases and J by 1 base, and 7 bases separated the two germline ends. CDR3 coding DNA: TGCAGTGATCGTAGGAACACTGAAGCTTTCTTT. Protein: CSDRRNTEAFF.

This chain joins TRBV7-2 and TRBJ1-1; TRBD1 is a possible D gene (5 bases). Germline CDR1 reads SGHTA; CDR2 reads FQGNSA. This CDR3 spans 14 amino acids. The V end lost 5 bases, the J end lost 2 bases, and 12 bases lay between the germline ends. CDR3 sequence reads: CASSRGGRNTEAFF. Here the CDR3 DNA reads TGTGCCAGCAGCCGGGGGGGAAGAAACACTGAAGCTTTCTTT.

The V call is TRBV14, the J call TRBJ1-3; D gene uncertain. Germline values: CDR1 SGHDN, CDR2 FVKESK. V was clipped by 1 base and J by 2 bases, with 3 bases between them. The CDR3 is made up of 13 amino acids. As DNA, the CDR3 is TGTGCCAGCAGCCAAGTCCCTGGAAACACCATATATTTT. It translates to CASSQVPGNTIYF.

The V and J genes are TRBV19 and TRBJ2-5, with 10 bases aligning to TRBD1. The assigned J gene may be wrong: the sequence end matches TRBJ2-7 better. This CDR3 contains 16 residues. Looked up from germline, CDR1 is LNHDA and CDR2 is SQIVND (reference sequence). CDR3 sequence: CASNQGGGQGTYEQYF. The DNA of the CDR3 is TGTGCCAGTAACCAGGGTGGGGGACAGGGGACCTACGAGCAGTACTTC.

The J gene is TRBJ1-5, the V gene TRBV6-4; 9 bases are a match to TRBD1. Germline trimming cut 6 bases from V and 5 bases from J; bases unmatched to any gene: 8. Per the germline V gene, CDR1 is MRHNA and CDR2 is SNTAGT. The CDR3 sequence is 15 residues long. CDR3: CASSPEQGADQPQHF. The CDR3 DNA sequence: TGTGCCAGCAGCCCGGAACAGGGGGCGGATCAGCCCCAGCATTTT.

This rearrangement joins TRBV11-2 to TRBJ2-1; 12 positions match TRBD2. Trimming took 2 bases from V and 6 from J; bases not matched to a gene: 8. Germline V gene sequence: CDR1 SGHAT, CDR2 FQNNGV. The CDR3 spans 17 residues. CDR3 in DNA: TGTGCCAGCAGCTTAAGACTAGCGGGAGTTGGGGTCAATGAGCAGTTCTTC. This encodes CASSLRLAGVGVNEQFF.

This clone appeared once. J is TRBJ2-2 and V is TRBV11-2, with 14 bases lining up with TRBD2. Trimming at V came to 4 bases and at J to 6 bases, leaving 10 bases not matched to a gene. The CDR3 spans 18 residues. Germline V gene sequence: CDR1 SGHAT, CDR2 FQNNGV. This chain's CDR3 is CASSSPGTSGRKAGELFF. The CDR3 bases are TGTGCCAGCAGCTCCCCCGGGACTAGCGGGAGAAAAGCCGGGGAGCTGTTTTTT. Filled out from reference TRBV11-2 and TRBJ2-2, the complete variable domain reads EAGVAQSPRYKIIEKRQSVAFWCNPISGHATLYWYQQILGQGPKLLIQFQNNGVVDDSQLPKDRFSAERLKGVDSTLKIQPAKLEDSAVYLCASSSPGTSGRKAGELFFGEGSRLTVL.

This clone was seen a handful of times. The chain recombines TRBV5-1 with TRBJ2-3, with 11 bases matching TRBD1. This CDR3 contains 17 residues. Germline V gene sequence: CDR1 SGHRS, CDR2 YFSETQ. Trimming took 0 bases from V and 4 from J; bases not matched to a gene: 7. The CDR3: CASSLAVGTGGSDTQYF. Here the CDR3 DNA reads TGCGCCAGCAGCTTGGCGGTTGGGACAGGGGGTTCAGATACGCAGTATTTT.

The chain links TRBV4-2 to TRBJ2-3; 8 bases match TRBD2. CDR3 length: 19 amino acids. The germline gives CDR1 LGHNA, CDR2 YNFKEQ. The V and J ends lost 2 bases and 1 base, in that order; junction bases with no gene match: 14. The chain's CDR3 is CASSQRSLSAGGGTDTQYF. CDR3 DNA sequence: TGTGCCAGCAGCCAAAGATCTTTATCGGCGGGAGGTGGCACAGATACGCAGTATTTT.

This clone has only a few counts. The V and J genes are TRBV2 and TRBJ1-5; 7 bases line up with TRBD1. The germline gives CDR1 SNHLY, CDR2 FYNNEI. Unmatched junction bases numbered 12, after V lost 1 base and J lost 9 bases. The CDR3 totals 16 residues. CDR3 residues: CASSEGSTGEWRPQHF. The CDR3 DNA reads as TGTGCCAGCAGTGAAGGGTCTACAGGGGAGTGGAGGCCCCAGCATTTT.

This rearrangement joins TRBV6-5 to TRBJ2-7, with D possibly TRBD2 on 5 matching bases. The CDR3 has 14 amino acids. Trimming stripped 0 bases from V and 6 bases from J, with 12 bases between. The V gene's germline CDR1 is MNHEY and CDR2 SVGAGI. In DNA form, the CDR3 reads TGTGCCAGCAGTTACTCGAGACCCGAGGGCGAGCAGTACTTC. Its protein product is CASSYSRPEGEQYF.

Within the sample, this clone is medium-sized. The rearrangement links TRBV4-3 to TRBJ2-7, with 8 positions matching TRBD1. After removal of 8 bases from V and 0 bases from J, the junction contained 6 bases not matched to a gene. Germline values: CDR1 LGHNA, CDR2 YSLEER. This CDR3 region has 14 residues. The CDR3 DNA reads as TGCGCCAGCTCCCCGGACAGGGCCTCCTACGAGCAGTACTTC. Translating gives CASSPDRASYEQYF.

The V call is TRBV6-5, the J call TRBJ2-5; D unclear. The CDR3 extends over 16 amino acids. Trimming stripped 0 bases from V and 1 base from J, with 12 bases between. CDR1 and CDR2 from the germline V gene are MNHEY and SVGAGI. The CDR3 DNA is TGTGCCAGCAGTTACTCTTTCTCACGAACCCAAGAGACCCAGTACTTC. It yields the protein CASSYSFSRTQETQYF.

In its sample, this clone was seen once. The chain uses TRBV6-1 and TRBJ1-5; D not certain. Trimming removed 9 bases from V and 6 bases from J, with 18 bases in between. Per the germline V gene, CDR1 is MNHNS and CDR2 is SASEGT. This CDR3 region has 14 residues. In DNA form, the CDR3 reads TGTGCCAGTTCCTTGCGGGCCCAAGGTCAGCCCCAGCATTTT. This gives the protein CASSLRAQGQPQHF.

This clone occurred a few times. The J gene is TRBJ1-1, the V gene TRBV27, with TRBD1 matching 7 bases. The CDR3 has 15 residues. V lost 4 bases to trimming and J lost 5 bases; unmatched junction nucleotides: 10. Germline V lookup: CDR1 MNHEY, CDR2 SMNVEV (reference sequence). The CDR3 loop is CASSSHTGVRTEAFF. The DNA for the CDR3 is TGTGCCAGCAGTTCCCACACAGGGGTGAGGACTGAAGCTTTCTTT.